The clone carrying this T cell receptor beta chain was seen just once. Its antigen is unknown. Data came from immunoSEQ multiplex PCR; TCRdb stores just in-frame clones and leaves some out. Of under 650,000 clones in the sample, 95% to 97% are singletons; the top ten hold 0.06%. This entry comes from a study of shared clonotypes between healthy human individuals. Study conclusions and caveats: A limitation of the genetic and exposure-history diversity represented arose from few donors.

Per the germline V gene, CDR1 is SGHNT and CDR2 is YENEEA. The CDR3 length is 13 residues. The rearrangement links TRBV11-3 to TRBJ2-5; 9 bases map to TRBD2. With the DNA end fitting TRBJ2-7 better, the J assignment may be wrong. The receptor comes from a woman younger than 45 in good health. Specimen: naive CD4+ T cells sorted from blood. Subset meaning: CD45RA+ positively selected. CDR3 sequence (DNA): TGTGCCAGCAGCAGTAGCGGGGGATACGAGCAGTACTTC. Translation: CASSSSGGYEQYF.